The 28 T cell receptor beta chains below come from one sample, sequenced in a study of CD8+ T cells in alopecia areata. Once RNA had been extracted, it was reverse transcribed into cDNA to act as the sequencing template. The method was immunoSEQ multiplex PCR; TCRdb's version includes in-frame clones alone and lacks a portion of them. The sample lists fewer than 250,000 clones, 55% to 70% occurring once. Noted treatment: oral pan-JAK inhibitor, 5-10 mg twice daily. The sequencing here drew on CD4+ T cells sorted from blood, taken at week 4, from a patient treated with tofacitinib. The receptor source for this set is a human donor with alopecia areata.

The CDR3 region is CASRGQLEAFF. CDR3 nucleotides: TGTGCCAGCCGGGGACAGCTCGAAGCTTTCTTT. The chain combines TRBV25-1 with TRBJ1-1; 7 bases fit TRBD1. Germline assignment: CDR1 MGHDK and CDR2 SYGVNS. J lost 8 bases, V lost 8 bases, and 5 bases had no gene match. The length of the CDR3 is 11 residues.

J is TRBJ2-7 and V is TRBV30; 9 bases map to TRBD2. After removal of 3 bases from V and 4 bases from J, the junction contained 7 bases not matched to a gene. The germline gives CDR1 GTSNPN, CDR2 SVGIG (reference sequence). CDR3 size: 14 residues. CDR3 DNA sequence: TGTGCCTGGAGCCGGACTAGCGAGCGATACGAGCAGTACTTC. Protein sequence: CAWSRTSERYEQYF.

This clone has a handful of counts. The chain couples TRBV25-1 to TRBJ1-2; 10 bases map to TRBD1. The germline V gene has CDR1 MGHDK and CDR2 SYGVNS. This CDR3 contains 14 residues. V lost 4 bases and J lost 7; bases outside the gene matches: 6. The chain's CDR3 is CASSAPGDRGGYTF. CDR3 nucleotide sequence: TGTGCCAGCAGTGCCCCGGGGGACAGGGGTGGCTACACCTTC.

This rearrangement joins TRBV7-2 to TRBJ1-2; TRBD1 matches at 7 bases. This CDR3 is 16 amino acids long. Germline-derived CDR1 and CDR2 are SGHTA and FQGNSA. Trimming removed 4 bases from V and 6 bases from J; junction bases left unmatched: 14. The CDR3 protein is CASSSKNPRDSHGYTF. Written as DNA, the CDR3 is TGTGCCAGCAGCTCTAAAAACCCCCGGGACAGTCATGGCTACACCTTC.

This clone showed up just a few times. The CDR3 reads CAWRAAGDQPQHF. The CDR3 DNA reads as TGTGCCTGGAGAGCCGCAGGGGATCAGCCCCAGCATTTT. The chain couples TRBV30 to TRBJ1-5, with TRBD1 as a possible D gene (6 bases). CDR3 size: 13 residues. Germline V CDR1 and CDR2: GTSNPN, SVGIG (reference sequence). V lost 3 bases, J lost 5 bases, and 11 bases lay in between.

This rearrangement joins TRBV10-3 to TRBJ1-4; TRBD1 is a possible D gene (6 bases). The V gene lost 3 bases and the J gene lost 6 bases, with 11 bases spanning the gap. Germline loops: CDR1 ENHRY, CDR2 SYGVKD. The CDR3 spans 14 residues. As DNA, the CDR3 is TGTGCCATCAGTGAAGGGGGGAGATATGAAAAACTGTTTTTT. Translating gives CAISEGGRYEKLFF.

The CDR3: CASSPGTAYQETQYF. CDR3 DNA: TGTGCCAGCAGTCCCGGGACAGCGTACCAAGAGACCCAGTACTTC. This sequence joins TRBV6-6 and TRBJ2-5, with 7 bases identical to TRBD1. Unmatched junction bases numbered 6, after V lost 5 bases and J lost 0 bases. This CDR3 region has 15 residues. The germline CDR1 and CDR2 sequences are MNHNY and SVGAGI (reference sequence).

This clone came up once. This chain joins TRBV6-6 and TRBJ2-7; tentatively, D is TRBD1 (5 bases). This CDR3 comprises 15 residues. Germline CDR1 is MNHNY and CDR2 is SVGAGI (reference sequence). V lost 2 bases to trimming and J lost 3 bases, with 14 bases between them. This chain's CDR3 is CASSYGVVRDYEQYF. The CDR3 DNA is TGTGCCAGCAGTTACGGCGTAGTCAGGGACTACGAGCAGTACTTC.

V gene TRBV30 combines with J gene TRBJ2-1; D gene unclear. The V and J ends lost 3 bases and 4 bases respectively, with 4 bases between them. This CDR3 is 11 amino acids long. CDR1 is GTSNPN and CDR2 is SVGIG in the germline V gene (reference sequence). The CDR3 sequence is CAWSTYNEQFF. In DNA form, the CDR3 reads TGTGCCTGGAGCACATACAATGAGCAGTTCTTC.

This clone was observed a handful of times. The rearrangement uses TRBV18 and TRBJ1-5, with D unclear. Germline CDR1 is KGHSH and CDR2 is LQKENI. The V end was cut by 5 bases, the J end by 5 bases, with 10 bases between. CDR3 length: 13 amino acids. CDR3 sequence (DNA): TGTGCCAGCTCATCCAACAGAGATCAGCCCCAGCATTTT. Its protein product is CASSSNRDQPQHF. The variable domain in full, with the rest retrieved from reference TRBV18 and TRBJ1-5, is NAGVMQNPRHLVRRRGQEARLRCSPMKGHSHVYWYRQLPEEGLKFMVYLQKENIIDESGMPKERFSAEFPKEGPSILRIQQVVRGDSAAYFCASSSNRDQPQHFGDGTRLSIL.

The chain carries TRBV7-7 and TRBJ2-3, with no clear D. Germline V gives CDR1 SSHAT, CDR2 FNYEAQ (reference sequence). Deletions cut 5 bases from V and 8 bases from J, with 14 bases between. The CDR3 contains 13 residues. The CDR3, as DNA: TGTGCCAGCAGCCTAAATCGTGGCGGTACGCAGTATTTT. It specifies CASSLNRGGTQYF.

CDR3 DNA: TGTGCCAGCAGCGTACTAAGCGGGAAGCAGTACTTC. Translated: CASSVLSGKQYF. This chain joins TRBV11-1 and TRBJ2-7; TRBD2 matches 7 bases. CDR1 is SGHAT, CDR2 FQDESV, per germline (reference sequence). The CDR3 extends over 12 amino acids. The V gene end was trimmed by 5 bases and the J gene end by 8 bases; junction bases not matched to a gene: 6.

This rearrangement joins TRBV11-2 to TRBJ1-2, with D perhaps matching TRBD1 (5 bases). CDR1 and CDR2 (germline): SGHAT, FQNNGV. The CDR3 runs to 13 residues. V gave up 0 bases and J gave up 4 bases, with 6 bases separating them. The CDR3 loop reads CASSLDRVYGYTF. The CDR3, as DNA: TGTGCCAGCAGCTTAGACAGGGTCTATGGCTACACCTTC.

This rearrangement joins TRBV18 to TRBJ1-1, with a tentative D call TRBD1 (5 bases). This CDR3 comprises 12 residues. Trimming shortened V by 5 bases and J by 2 bases, and 6 bases separated the two germline ends. The germline V gene encodes CDR1 KGHSH and CDR2 LQKENI. CDR3 region: CASSGANTEAFF. CDR3 DNA: TGTGCCAGCTCAGGGGCCAACACTGAAGCTTTCTTT.

Only a few counts were recorded for this clone. The J gene is TRBJ2-2, the V gene TRBV11-2; the D gene is possibly TRBD2 (6 bases). The V gene's germline CDR1 is SGHAT and CDR2 FQNNGV. Trimming stripped 5 bases from V and 1 base from J, with 11 bases between. This CDR3 is 15 amino acids long. CDR3 region: CASSRGTLNTGELFF. The DNA of the CDR3 is TGTGCCAGCAGCCGAGGGACTTTGAACACCGGGGAGCTGTTTTTT.

This chain joins TRBV28 and TRBJ2-1; a possible D gene is TRBD1 (6 bases). The CDR3 loop spans 16 amino acids. V lost 6 bases to trimming and J lost 0 bases, with 15 bases between them. The germline V gene encodes CDR1 MDHEN and CDR2 SYDVKM. As DNA, the CDR3 is TGTGCCAGCAGCGAGGGTACAGGGAGCTCCTACAATGAGCAGTTCTTC. Protein product: CASSEGTGSSYNEQFF.

The J gene is TRBJ2-1, the V gene TRBV5-4; D uncertain. Trimming cost V 4 bases and J 9 bases, with 8 bases left between them. This CDR3 has 11 residues. Germline V gene data show CDR1 as SGHNT and CDR2 as YYREEE (reference sequence). This chain's CDR3 is CASSTVREQFF. The CDR3 DNA follows: TGTGCCAGCAGCACAGTCCGTGAGCAGTTCTTC.

This rearrangement joins TRBV29-1 to TRBJ2-1, with D tentatively TRBD1 (7 bases). The CDR3 consists of 17 residues. The V and J ends lost 5 bases and 9 bases respectively, with 29 bases between them. Germline V gene lookup returns CDR1 SQVTM and CDR2 ANQGSEA. Written as DNA, the CDR3 is TGCAGCGTTTCGGCTCCGGGGCGGGACAGAGCTTTCGGTGAGCAGTTCTTC. Its translation: CSVSAPGRDRAFGEQFF.

This chain joins TRBV27 and TRBJ2-3; D gene uncertain. Germline-derived CDR1 and CDR2 are MNHEY and SMNVEV (reference sequence). The CDR3 consists of 16 residues. Trimming removed 3 bases at V and 3 bases at J, with 16 bases between. The CDR3 DNA sequence: TGTGCCAGCAGTTTCGGAGCCCAGCCCGGGACAGATACGCAGTATTTT. Its protein is CASSFGAQPGTDTQYF.

This rearrangement joins TRBV28 to TRBJ1-2, with D tentatively TRBD1 (5 bases). The V end was cut by 6 bases, the J end by 5 bases, with 7 bases between. The CDR3 has 11 amino acids. Looked up from germline, CDR1 is MDHEN and CDR2 is SYDVKM. This CDR3 is CASSPGYGYTF. CDR3 bases: TGTGCCAGCAGCCCAGGGTATGGCTACACCTTC.

This chain uses TRBV9 with TRBJ1-5; 7 bases align to TRBD1. Germline-derived CDR1 and CDR2 are SGDLS and YYNGEE. The length of the CDR3 is 20 residues. Trimming removed 0 bases from V and 2 bases from J; junction bases left unmatched: 17. DNA for the CDR3: TGTGCCAGCAGCGTAGCGAGGGGGCTTATAGGGTACAATGGCAATCAGCCCCAGCATTTT. Translation gives CASSVARGLIGYNGNQPQHF.

This clone appeared a few times. This rearrangement joins TRBV9 to TRBJ2-2, with 8 bases fitting TRBD2. CDR1 SGDLS and CDR2 YYNGEE come from the germline V gene. Trimming removed 4 bases from V and 7 bases from J; junction bases left unmatched: 15. The CDR3 runs 17 residues. The CDR3: CASSPNIKREWGGELFF. The CDR3 coding sequence is TGTGCCAGCAGCCCCAATATAAAGCGGGAGTGGGGCGGGGAGCTGTTTTTT.

The chain recombines TRBV30 with TRBJ1-5; D unclear. V was trimmed by 0 bases and J by 0 bases, leaving 6 bases between them. Looked up from germline, CDR1 is GTSNPN and CDR2 is SVGIG (reference sequence). The CDR3 length is 14 residues. In nucleotides, the CDR3 is TGTGCCTGGAGTGTTCTTAATAGCAATCAGCCCCAGCATTTT. Translation: CAWSVLNSNQPQHF.

CDR3 sequence: CATEWGAGVAFF. The CDR3 DNA reads TGTGCCACCGAGTGGGGCGCCGGCGTAGCTTTCTTT. This rearrangement joins TRBV6-1 to TRBJ1-1, with TRBD1 as a possible D gene (5 bases). The germline CDR1 and CDR2 sequences are MNHNS and SASEGT. This CDR3 is built from 12 residues. V was pared by 10 bases and J by 10 bases, with 19 bases between.

The chain carries TRBV10-1 and TRBJ2-3; D possibly corresponds to TRBD2 (6 bases). V lost 0 bases and J lost 5, with 18 bases in between. The CDR3 spans 17 residues. Germline lookup yields CDR1 WNHNN and CDR2 SYGVQD (reference sequence). CDR3 in amino acids: CASSESRGRERGDTQYF. DNA for the CDR3: TGCGCCAGCAGTGAGTCAAGAGGGCGGGAAAGAGGAGATACGCAGTATTTT.

The chain uses TRBV6-1 and TRBJ2-5, with D tentatively TRBD2 (6 bases). The CDR3 loop spans 15 amino acids. V was clipped by 7 bases and J by 2 bases, with 17 bases between them. Germline lookup yields CDR1 MNHNS and CDR2 SASEGT. Here the CDR3 DNA reads TGTGCCAGCACCGTAGTCTGGGACTTACAAGAGACCCAGTACTTC. Protein: CASTVVWDLQETQYF.

In this sample, this clone turned up a few times. The identical CDR3 is also encoded by other nucleotide sequences in the sample. The chain carries TRBV25-1 and TRBJ2-3; D call uncertain. The CDR3 sequence is 11 residues long. Germline CDR1 is MGHDK and CDR2 is SYGVNS. V was pared by 4 bases and J by 4 bases, with 3 bases between. In DNA, the CDR3 is TGTGCCAGCAGTGTGGCAGATACGCAGTATTTT. Translating it yields CASSVADTQYF.

The chain recombines TRBV5-1 with TRBJ2-4; 8 bases are shared with TRBD1. Germline V gene lookup returns CDR1 SGHRS and CDR2 YFSETQ. V gave up 5 bases and J gave up 8 bases; unmatched junction bases: 0. The CDR3 covers 11 residues. This CDR3 is CASRTGDIQYF. The DNA for the CDR3 is TGCGCCAGCAGGACAGGGGACATTCAGTACTTC.